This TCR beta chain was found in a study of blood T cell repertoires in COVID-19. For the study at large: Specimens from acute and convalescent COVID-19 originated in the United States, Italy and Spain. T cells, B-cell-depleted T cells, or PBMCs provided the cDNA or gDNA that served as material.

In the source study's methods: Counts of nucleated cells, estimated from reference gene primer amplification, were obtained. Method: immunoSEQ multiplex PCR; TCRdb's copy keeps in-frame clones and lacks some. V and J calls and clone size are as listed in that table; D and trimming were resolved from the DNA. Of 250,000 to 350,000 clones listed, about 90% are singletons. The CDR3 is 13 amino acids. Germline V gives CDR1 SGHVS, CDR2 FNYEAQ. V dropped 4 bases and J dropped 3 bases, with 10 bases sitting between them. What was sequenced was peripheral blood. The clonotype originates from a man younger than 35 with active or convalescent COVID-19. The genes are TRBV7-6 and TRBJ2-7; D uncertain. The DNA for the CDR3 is TGTGCCAGCAGCTCCGCTATCGGCTACGAGCAGTACTTC. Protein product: CASSSAIGYEQYF.